This T cell receptor beta chain was sequenced for a study of beta chain features in type 1 diabetes. Germline values: CDR1 SGHRS, CDR2 YFSETQ. V lost 2 bases, J lost 1 base, and 10 bases lay in between. The length of the CDR3 is 15 residues. Naive, central memory, regulatory and stem cell-like memory cells within the CD4+ compartment were sorted using CD45RO/CCR7/CD25/CD127/CD95/CD27. Sorted populations all exceeded 95% purity. Expressed TCRB transcripts were sequenced after all isolated RNA was converted to cDNA. The method was immunoSEQ multiplex PCR; TCRdb's version includes in-frame clones alone and lacks a portion of them. The table includes more than 95,000 clones, 17% detected once. Overall study findings and caveats: Moderate but significant shortening of TCRB CDR3s was recorded in all four CD4+ subsets from Type 1 diabetes patients. Across patients, naive, central memory and Treg TCRB repertoires exhibited apparently greater similarity than was observed across healthy donors.

Concerning this clone: Its target is not known.

Sequenced sample: central memory CD4+ T cells from blood. The chain couples TRBV5-1 to TRBJ1-5, with a tentative D call TRBD1 (5 bases). The sequence was obtained from a man aged 18 to 29 with type 1 diabetes. The CDR3, as DNA: TGCGCCAGCAGCTTAGGGGAAGCAAGCAATCAGCCCCAGCATTTT. Residues: CASSLGEASNQPQHF.